A selection of T cell receptor beta chains follows, all from one sample in a study of STAT5B mutations in CD4+ large granular lymphocyte leukemia. Produced via immunoSEQ multiplex PCR; TCRdb's table is partial and in-frame only. The sample holds roughly 32,000 clones, about 70% seen once. The sample taken for sequencing was CD4+ T cells from blood buffy coats. The receptor source for this set is a human donor in good health. The CDR3 runs from the conserved cysteine through the conserved F or W. Each record gives: D gene, V gene, J gene, clone size, CDR3 DNA, CDR3 protein. A D gene is named only where the DNA matches it firmly. Size values are once, few and many counts, or a class for expanded clones, and some rows have none.

D: NA
V: TRBV18
J: TRBJ1-1
size: NA
DNA: TGTGCCAGCTCACCAGGAGGGGAGAACACTGAAGCTTTCTTT
CDR3: CASSPGGENTEAFF

D: NA
V: TRBV9
J: TRBJ2-3
size: NA
DNA: TGTGCCAGCAGCGTAGCCCCACCAGATACGCAGTATTTT
CDR3: CASSVAPPDTQYF

D: TRBD1
V: TRBV5-5
J: TRBJ1-2
size: NA
DNA: TGTGCCAGCAGCTTGGGCGTTAGGCGGACAGGGGGCTTGGGCGGCTACACCTTC
CDR3: CASSLGVRRTGGLGGYTF

D: NA
V: TRBV5-6
J: TRBJ2-5
size: NA
DNA: TGTGCCAGCAGCTTGGTGGAGAGGTACCAAGAGACCCAGTACTTC
CDR3: CASSLVERYQETQYF

D: NA
V: TRBV9
J: TRBJ1-4
size: once
DNA: TGTGCCAGCAGCGTAGTTGCAGAAGGGGGTGAAAAACTGTTTTTT
CDR3: CASSVVAEGGEKLFF

D: TRBD1
V: TRBV28
J: TRBJ1-1
size: few
DNA: TGTGCCATCCGCACAGGGGGGACTGAAGCTTTCTTT
CDR3: CAIRTGGTEAFF

D: NA
V: TRBV7-9
J: TRBJ1-5
size: few
DNA: TGTGCCAGCAGCTTATCTCGGGCATCAGGAGATCAGCCCCAGCATTTT
CDR3: CASSLSRASGDQPQHF

D: TRBD1
V: TRBV29-1
J: TRBJ2-4
size: once
DNA: TGCAGCGTTGAACGGACAGGGGGAGAAAACATTCAGTACTTC
CDR3: CSVERTGGENIQYF

D: TRBD2
V: TRBV7-9
J: TRBJ2-1
size: few
DNA: TGTGCCAGCAGACCGGGACTAGCGGGGGATAGCTCCTACAATGAGCAGTTCTTC
CDR3: CASRPGLAGDSSYNEQFF

D: TRBD2
V: TRBV7-2
J: TRBJ2-1
size: large
DNA: TGTGCCAGCAGCCCCCTGGGGGGGAACAATGAGCAGTTCTTC
CDR3: CASSPLGGNNEQFF

D: NA
V: TRBV19
J: TRBJ2-7
size: NA
DNA: TGTGCCAGTAGTATCTGGGGGGTCGGCTTGGAGCAGTACTTC
CDR3: CASSIWGVGLEQYF

D: TRBD1
V: TRBV6-1
J: TRBJ2-7
size: NA
DNA: TGTGCCAGCAGGCCGGGACAGGGGGCTCCCTACGAGCAGTACTTC
CDR3: CASRPGQGAPYEQYF

D: TRBD2
V: TRBV29-1
J: TRBJ2-3
size: NA
DNA: TGCAGCGCTAGCGGGGTCGTCACAGATACGCAGTATTTT
CDR3: CSASGVVTDTQYF

D: TRBD1
V: TRBV7-9
J: TRBJ2-3
size: NA
DNA: TGTGCCAGCAGCTTGGGACAGGGCGGGGATACGCAGTATTTT
CDR3: CASSLGQGGDTQYF

D: NA
V: TRBV30
J: TRBJ2-7
size: NA
DNA: TGTGCCTGGAGTGACGACTGGGGGACGGGCGGGTACTTC
CDR3: CAWSDDWGTGGYF

D: NA
V: TRBV19
J: TRBJ1-1
size: NA
DNA: TGTGCCAGTAGTATAGAGTTCCTGAACACTGAAGCTTTCTTT
CDR3: CASSIEFLNTEAFF

D: NA
V: TRBV19
J: TRBJ1-5
size: few
DNA: TGTGCCAGTACCACCGGACAGAGCAATCAGCCCCAGCATTTT
CDR3: CASTTGQSNQPQHF

D: NA
V: TRBV6-6
J: TRBJ2-1
size: NA
DNA: TGTGCCAGCAGTTCTGACAGGTCCTACAATGAGCAGTTCTTC
CDR3: CASSSDRSYNEQFF

D: NA
V: TRBV2
J: TRBJ1-3
size: NA
DNA: TGTGCCAGCAGTGGCGGGGCCAACTCTGGAAACACCATATATTTT
CDR3: CASSGGANSGNTIYF

D: NA
V: TRBV6-5
J: TRBJ1-1
size: few
DNA: TGTGCCACTTGGACCTACATGAACACTGAAGCTTTCTTT
CDR3: CATWTYMNTEAFF